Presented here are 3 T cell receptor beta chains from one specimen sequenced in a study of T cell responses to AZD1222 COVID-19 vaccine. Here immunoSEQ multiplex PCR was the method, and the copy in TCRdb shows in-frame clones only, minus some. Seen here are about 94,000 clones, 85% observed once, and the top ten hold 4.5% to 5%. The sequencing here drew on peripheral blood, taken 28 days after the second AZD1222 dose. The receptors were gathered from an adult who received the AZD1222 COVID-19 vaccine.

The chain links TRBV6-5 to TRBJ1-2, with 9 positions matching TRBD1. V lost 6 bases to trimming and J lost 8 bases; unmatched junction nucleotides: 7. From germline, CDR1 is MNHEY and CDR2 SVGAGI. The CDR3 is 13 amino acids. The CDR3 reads CASRTGGAVGYTF. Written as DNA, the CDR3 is TGTGCCAGCAGAACAGGGGGCGCGGTAGGCTACACCTTC.

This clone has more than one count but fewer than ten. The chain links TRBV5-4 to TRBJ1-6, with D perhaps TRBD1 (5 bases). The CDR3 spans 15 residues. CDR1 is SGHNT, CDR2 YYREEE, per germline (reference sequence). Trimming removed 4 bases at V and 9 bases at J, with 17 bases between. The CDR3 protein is CASSVQATWGSPLHF. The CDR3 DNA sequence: TGTGCCAGCAGCGTACAGGCTACGTGGGGTTCACCCCTCCACTTT.

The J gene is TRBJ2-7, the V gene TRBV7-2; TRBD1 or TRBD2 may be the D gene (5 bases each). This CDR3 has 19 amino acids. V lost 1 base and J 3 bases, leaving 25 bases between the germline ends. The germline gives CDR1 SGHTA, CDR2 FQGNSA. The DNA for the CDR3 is TGTGCCAGCAGCTTAGACCTTTTCCCGGGGCAGGGCCCTATCTACGAGCAGTACTTC. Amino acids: CASSLDLFPGQGPIYEQYF.